This T cell receptor (beta chain) was identified in a study of Tregs in tolerant kidney transplant recipients. CD4+CD25+CD127- Tregs, CD4+CD25- non-Tregs, CD4 and CD8 cells were sorted. Points on this clone: Its specificity is unknown. From the germline J gene comes the end of the CDR3, since the read stops 3 residues before it.

Profiling relied on immunoSEQ multiplex PCR, and the TCRdb table lists in-frame clones only, not all of them. The sample's table shows roughly 48,000 clones. Study outcomes and limitations: Tregs expanded with activated donor B cells seemed most donor-specific. Donor-specific Treg expansion exceeded global Treg expansion in tolerant patients, suggesting antigen drive. Some patients' samples used different primers over time, so nucleotide sequences weren't comparable.

CDR1 and CDR2 from the germline V gene are DFQATT and SNEGSKA (reference sequence). The V end lost 0 bases, the J end lost 3 bases, and 11 bases lay between the germline ends. The CDR3 loop spans 15 amino acids. This specimen consisted of CD4+ T cells from blood, obtained before the transplant. The clonotype was recovered from a human donor who received a combined kidney and bone marrow transplant. The V and J genes are TRBV20-1 and TRBJ2-2; TRBD1 is a possible D gene (5 bases). The DNA read from the CDR3 is TGCAGTGCTAGAGAGCAGGGTATGCACACCGGGGAG. Translating gives CSAREQGMHTGE. The whole CDR3 sequence reads CSAREQGMHTGELFF.